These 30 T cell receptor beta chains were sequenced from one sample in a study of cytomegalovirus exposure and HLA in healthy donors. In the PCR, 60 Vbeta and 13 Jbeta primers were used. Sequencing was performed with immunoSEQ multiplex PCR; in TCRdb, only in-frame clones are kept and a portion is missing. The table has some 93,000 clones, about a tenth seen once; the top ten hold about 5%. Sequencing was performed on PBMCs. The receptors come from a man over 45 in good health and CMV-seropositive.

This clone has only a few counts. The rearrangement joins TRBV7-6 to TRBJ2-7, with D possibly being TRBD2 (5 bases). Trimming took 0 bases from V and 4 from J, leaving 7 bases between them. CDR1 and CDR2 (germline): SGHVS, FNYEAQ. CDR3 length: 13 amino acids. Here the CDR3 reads CASSLATGYEQYF. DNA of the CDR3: TGTGCCAGCAGCTTAGCGACGGGATACGAGCAGTACTTC.

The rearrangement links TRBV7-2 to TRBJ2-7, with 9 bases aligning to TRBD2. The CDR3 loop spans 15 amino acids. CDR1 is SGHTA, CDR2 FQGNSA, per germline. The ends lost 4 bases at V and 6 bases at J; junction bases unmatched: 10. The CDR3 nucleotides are TGTGCCAGCAGCTCCCGGGTAGCGGGAGCCGGCGAGCAGTACTTC. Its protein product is CASSSRVAGAGEQYF.

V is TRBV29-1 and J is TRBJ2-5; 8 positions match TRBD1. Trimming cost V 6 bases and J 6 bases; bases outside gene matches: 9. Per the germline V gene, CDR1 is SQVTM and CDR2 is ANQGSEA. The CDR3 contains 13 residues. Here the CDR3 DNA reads TGCAGCGTCACGACAGGGGATTGGAAGACCCAGTACTTC. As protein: CSVTTGDWKTQYF.

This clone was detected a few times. DNA of the CDR3: TGTGCCAGCAGCTTGGATTTCCTCACTAGCGGGGGAACCGGGGAGCTGTTTTTT. It is translated as CASSLDFLTSGGTGELFF. J is TRBJ2-2 and V is TRBV13; TRBD2 matches at 11 bases. Germline trimming cut 3 bases from V and 5 bases from J; bases unmatched to any gene: 11. CDR3 length: 18 amino acids. In germline, CDR1 is PRHDT, CDR2 FYEKMQ (reference sequence).

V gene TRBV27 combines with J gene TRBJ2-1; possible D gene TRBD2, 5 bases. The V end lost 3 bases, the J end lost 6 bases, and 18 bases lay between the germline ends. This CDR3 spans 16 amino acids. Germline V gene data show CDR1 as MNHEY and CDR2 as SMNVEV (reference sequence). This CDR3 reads CASSFLDSYSLNEQFF. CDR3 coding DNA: TGTGCCAGCAGTTTCTTGGACTCCTACTCGCTCAATGAGCAGTTCTTC.

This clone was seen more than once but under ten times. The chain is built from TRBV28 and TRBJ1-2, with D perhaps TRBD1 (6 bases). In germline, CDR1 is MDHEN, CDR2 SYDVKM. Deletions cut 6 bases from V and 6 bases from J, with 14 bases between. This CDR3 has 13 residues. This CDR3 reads CASSPLQGNGYTF. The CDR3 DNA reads TGTGCCAGCAGCCCGCTTCAGGGGAATGGCTACACCTTC.

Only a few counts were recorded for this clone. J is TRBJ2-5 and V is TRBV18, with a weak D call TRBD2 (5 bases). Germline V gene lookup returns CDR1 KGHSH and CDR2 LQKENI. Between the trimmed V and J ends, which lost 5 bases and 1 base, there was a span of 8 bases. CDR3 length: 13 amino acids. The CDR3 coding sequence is TGTGCCAGCTCAACCGGGATCCAAGAGACCCAGTACTTC. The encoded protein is CASSTGIQETQYF.

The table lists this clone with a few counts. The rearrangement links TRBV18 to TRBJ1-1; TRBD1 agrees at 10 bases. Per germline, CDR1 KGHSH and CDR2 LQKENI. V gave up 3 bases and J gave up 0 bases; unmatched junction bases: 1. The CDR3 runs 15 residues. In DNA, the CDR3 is TGTGCCAGCTCACCGGACAGGGGGTTGAACACTGAAGCTTTCTTT. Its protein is CASSPDRGLNTEAFF.

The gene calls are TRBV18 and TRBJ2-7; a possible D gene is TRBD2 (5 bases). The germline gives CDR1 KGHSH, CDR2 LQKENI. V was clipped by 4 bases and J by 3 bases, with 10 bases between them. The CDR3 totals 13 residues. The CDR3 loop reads CASSLPGNYEQYF. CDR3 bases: TGTGCCAGCTCACTTCCGGGGAACTACGAGCAGTACTTC. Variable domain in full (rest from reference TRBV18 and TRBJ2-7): NAGVMQNPRHLVRRRGQEARLRCSPMKGHSHVYWYRQLPEEGLKFMVYLQKENIIDESGMPKERFSAEFPKEGPSILRIQQVVRGDSAAYFCASSLPGNYEQYFGPGTRLTVT.

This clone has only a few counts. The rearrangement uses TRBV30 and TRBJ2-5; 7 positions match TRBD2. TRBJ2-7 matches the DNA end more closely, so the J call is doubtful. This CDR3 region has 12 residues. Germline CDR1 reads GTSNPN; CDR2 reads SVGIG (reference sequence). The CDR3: CAWTSGVDEQYF. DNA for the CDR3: TGTGCCTGGACTAGCGGAGTGGACGAGCAGTACTTC.

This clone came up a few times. This CDR3 is CASSERAGLGGEQFF. The DNA of the CDR3 is TGTGCCAGCAGTGAACGCGCGGGGCTGGGCGGTGAGCAGTTCTTC. This rearrangement joins TRBV6-1 to TRBJ2-1; TRBD2 might be the D (6 bases). Trimming removed 2 bases from V and 9 bases from J, with 17 bases in between. The CDR3 loop spans 15 amino acids. The germline V gene has CDR1 MNHNS and CDR2 SASEGT.

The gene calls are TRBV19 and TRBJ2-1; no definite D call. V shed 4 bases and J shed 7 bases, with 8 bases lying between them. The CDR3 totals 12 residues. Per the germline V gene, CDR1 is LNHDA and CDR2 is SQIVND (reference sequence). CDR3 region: CASSTRSNEQFF. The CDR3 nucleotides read TGTGCCAGTAGTACTAGGAGTAATGAGCAGTTCTTC.

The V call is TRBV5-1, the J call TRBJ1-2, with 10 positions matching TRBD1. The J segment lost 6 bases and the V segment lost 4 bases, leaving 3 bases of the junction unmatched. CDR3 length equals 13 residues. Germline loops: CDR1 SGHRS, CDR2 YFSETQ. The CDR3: CASSAGQGDGYTF. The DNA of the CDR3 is TGCGCCAGCAGCGCCGGACAGGGGGATGGCTACACCTTC.

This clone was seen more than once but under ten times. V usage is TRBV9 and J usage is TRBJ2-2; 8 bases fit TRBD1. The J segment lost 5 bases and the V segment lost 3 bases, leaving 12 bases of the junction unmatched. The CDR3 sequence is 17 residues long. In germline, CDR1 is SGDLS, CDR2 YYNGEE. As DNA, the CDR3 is TGTGCCAGCAGCGCAATTAGTGGGACAGGAAATACCGGGGAGCTGTTTTTT. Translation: CASSAISGTGNTGELFF.

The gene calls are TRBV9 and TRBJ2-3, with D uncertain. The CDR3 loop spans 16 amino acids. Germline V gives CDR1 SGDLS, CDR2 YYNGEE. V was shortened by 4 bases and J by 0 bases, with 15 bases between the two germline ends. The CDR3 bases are TGTGCCAGCAGCAAATTTACAGACCTTAGCACAGATACGCAGTATTTT. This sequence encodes CASSKFTDLSTDTQYF.

The CDR3 sequence is CAWSSTRTGNTEAFF. In nucleotides, the CDR3 is TGTGCCTGGAGTTCGACCCGGACAGGAAACACTGAAGCTTTCTTT. The J gene is TRBJ1-1, the V gene TRBV30, with TRBD1 matching over 7 bases. CDR3 length: 15 amino acids. V gave up 2 bases and J gave up 2 bases; unmatched junction bases: 8. Germline CDR1 is GTSNPN and CDR2 is SVGIG (reference sequence).

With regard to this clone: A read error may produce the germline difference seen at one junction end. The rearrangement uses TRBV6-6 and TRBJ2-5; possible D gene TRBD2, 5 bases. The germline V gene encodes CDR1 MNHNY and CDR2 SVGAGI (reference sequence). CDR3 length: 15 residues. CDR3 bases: TGTGCCACCACGCCAGGCGGGCGCAATCAAGAGAACCAGTACTTC. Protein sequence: CATTPGGRNQENQYF.

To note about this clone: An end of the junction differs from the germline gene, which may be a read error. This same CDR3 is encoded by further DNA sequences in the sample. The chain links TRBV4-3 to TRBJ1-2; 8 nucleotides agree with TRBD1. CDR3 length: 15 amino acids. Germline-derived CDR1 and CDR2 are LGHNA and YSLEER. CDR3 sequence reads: CASSRETGEGYGYTF. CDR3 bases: TGCGCCAGCAGCCGGGAGACAGGGGAGGGCTATGGGTACACCTTC.

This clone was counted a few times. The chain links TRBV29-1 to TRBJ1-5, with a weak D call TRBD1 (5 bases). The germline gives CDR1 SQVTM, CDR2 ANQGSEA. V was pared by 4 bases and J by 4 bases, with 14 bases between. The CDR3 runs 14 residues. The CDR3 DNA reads TGCAGCGTTGTAATGGGGGGTGGGAATCAGCCCCAGCATTTT. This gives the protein CSVVMGGGNQPQHF.

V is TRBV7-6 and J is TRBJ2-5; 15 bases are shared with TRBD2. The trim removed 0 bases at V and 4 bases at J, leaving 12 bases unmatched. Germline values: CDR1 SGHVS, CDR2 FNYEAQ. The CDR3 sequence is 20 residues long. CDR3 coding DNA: TGTGCCAGCAGCTTAGCGATTAGGACTAGCGGGAGGGCCCCCGGAGAGACCCAGTACTTC. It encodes CASSLAIRTSGRAPGETQYF.

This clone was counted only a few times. CDR3 sequence reads: CARSWDRAHEKLFF. The CDR3 region has the DNA TGTGCCAGAAGCTGGGACAGGGCACATGAAAAACTGTTTTTT. The chain employs TRBV5-3 and TRBJ1-4; 9 nucleotides agree with TRBD1. TRBV5-3 is treated as an ORF (open reading frame) with a function not yet certain. The CDR3 sequence is 14 residues long. The junction had 3 bases not matched to a gene; V was cut back by 3 bases and J by 6 bases.

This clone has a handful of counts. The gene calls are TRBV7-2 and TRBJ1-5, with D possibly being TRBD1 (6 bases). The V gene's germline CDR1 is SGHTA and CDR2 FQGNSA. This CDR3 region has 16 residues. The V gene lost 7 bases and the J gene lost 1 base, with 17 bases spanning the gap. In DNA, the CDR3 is TGTGCCAGCACCAGCCCGGCAGGGGTCAGCAATCAGCCCCAGCATTTT. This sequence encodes CASTSPAGVSNQPQHF.

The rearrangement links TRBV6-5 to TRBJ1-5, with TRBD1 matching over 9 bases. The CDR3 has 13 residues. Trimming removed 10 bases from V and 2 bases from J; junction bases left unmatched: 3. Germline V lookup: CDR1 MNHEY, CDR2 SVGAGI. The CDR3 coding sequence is TGTGCCACCCGGGACAGGGGCAATCAGCCCCAGCATTTT. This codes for CATRDRGNQPQHF.

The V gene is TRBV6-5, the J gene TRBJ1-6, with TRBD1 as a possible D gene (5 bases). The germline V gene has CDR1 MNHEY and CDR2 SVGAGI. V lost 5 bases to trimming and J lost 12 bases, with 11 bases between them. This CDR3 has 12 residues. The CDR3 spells CASSPSGRPLHF. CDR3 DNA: TGTGCCAGCAGTCCTTCAGGGCGACCCCTCCACTTT.

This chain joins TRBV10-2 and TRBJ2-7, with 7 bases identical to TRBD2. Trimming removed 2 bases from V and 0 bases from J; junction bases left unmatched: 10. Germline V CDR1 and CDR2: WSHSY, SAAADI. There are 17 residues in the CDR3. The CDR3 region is CASSEAPPASGSYEQYF. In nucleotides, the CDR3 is TGCGCCAGCAGTGAGGCACCACCGGCTAGCGGCTCCTACGAGCAGTACTTC.

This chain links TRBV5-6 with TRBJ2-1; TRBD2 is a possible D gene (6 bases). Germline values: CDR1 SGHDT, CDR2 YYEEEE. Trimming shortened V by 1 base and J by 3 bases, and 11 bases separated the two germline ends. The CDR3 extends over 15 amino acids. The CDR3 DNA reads TGTGCCAGCAGCTTGTCTGGGACTTTCTACAATGAGCAGTTCTTC. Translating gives CASSLSGTFYNEQFF.

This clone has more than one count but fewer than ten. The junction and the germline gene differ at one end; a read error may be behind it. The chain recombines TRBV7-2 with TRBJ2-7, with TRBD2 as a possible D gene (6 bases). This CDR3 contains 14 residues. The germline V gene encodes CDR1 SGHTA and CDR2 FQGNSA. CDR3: CASSLASGTYEQYF. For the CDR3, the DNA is TGTGCCAGCAGCCTAGCGTCGGGTACCTACGAGCAGTACTTC. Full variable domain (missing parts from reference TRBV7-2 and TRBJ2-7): GAGVSQSPSNKVTEKGKDVELRCDPISGHTALYWYRQSLGQGLEFLIYFQGNSAPDKSGLPSDRFSAERTGGSVSTLTIQRTQQEDSAVYLCASSLASGTYEQYFGPGTRLTVT.

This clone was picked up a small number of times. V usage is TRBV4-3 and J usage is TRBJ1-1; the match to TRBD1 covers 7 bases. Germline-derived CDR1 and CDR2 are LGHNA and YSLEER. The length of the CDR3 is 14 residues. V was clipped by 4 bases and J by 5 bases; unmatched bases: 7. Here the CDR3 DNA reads TGCGCCAGCAGCCCGTACCAGACAGGGACTGAAGCTTTCTTT. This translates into CASSPYQTGTEAFF.

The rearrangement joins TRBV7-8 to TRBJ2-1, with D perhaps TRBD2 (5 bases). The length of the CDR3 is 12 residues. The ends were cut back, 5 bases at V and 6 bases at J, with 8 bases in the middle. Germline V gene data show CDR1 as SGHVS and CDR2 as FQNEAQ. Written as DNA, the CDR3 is TGTGCCAGCAGCATGAGCGGCAATGAGCAGTTCTTC. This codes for CASSMSGNEQFF. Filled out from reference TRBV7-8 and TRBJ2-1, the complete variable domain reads GAGVSQSPRYKVAKRGQDVALRCDPISGHVSLFWYQQALGQGPEFLTYFQNEAQLDKSGLPSDRFFAERPEGSVSTLKIQRTQQEDSAVYLCASSMSGNEQFFGPGTRLTVL.

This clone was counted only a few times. For the CDR3, the DNA is TGTGCCAGCAGTGAGTCCGACGGGAGGCCCTACAATGAGCAGTTCTTC. Amino acid sequence: CASSESDGRPYNEQFF. V usage is TRBV2 and J usage is TRBJ2-1, with 7 bases aligning to TRBD2. This CDR3 is built from 16 residues. After removal of 3 bases from V and 2 bases from J, the junction contained 7 bases not matched to a gene. Per germline, CDR1 SNHLY and CDR2 FYNNEI.